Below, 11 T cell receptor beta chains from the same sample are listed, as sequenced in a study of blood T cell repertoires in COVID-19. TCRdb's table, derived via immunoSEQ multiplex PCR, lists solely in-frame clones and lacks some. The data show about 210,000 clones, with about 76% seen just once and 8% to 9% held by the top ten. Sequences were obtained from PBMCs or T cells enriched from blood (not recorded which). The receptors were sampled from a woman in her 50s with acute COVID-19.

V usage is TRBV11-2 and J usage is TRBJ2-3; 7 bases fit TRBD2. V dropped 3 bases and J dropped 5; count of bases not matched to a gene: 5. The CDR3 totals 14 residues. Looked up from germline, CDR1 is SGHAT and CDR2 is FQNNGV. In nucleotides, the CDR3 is TGTGCCAGCAGCTTGGTCGGGACTATAGATACGCAGTATTTT. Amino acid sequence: CASSLVGTIDTQYF. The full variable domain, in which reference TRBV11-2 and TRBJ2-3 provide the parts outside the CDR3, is EAGVAQSPRYKIIEKRQSVAFWCNPISGHATLYWYQQILGQGPKLLIQFQNNGVVDDSQLPKDRFSAERLKGVDSTLKIQPAKLEDSAVYLCASSLVGTIDTQYFGPGTRLTVL.

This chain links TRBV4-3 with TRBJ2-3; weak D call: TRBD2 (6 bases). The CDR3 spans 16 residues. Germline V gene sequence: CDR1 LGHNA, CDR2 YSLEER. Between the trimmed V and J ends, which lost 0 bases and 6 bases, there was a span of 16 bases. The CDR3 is CASSQEISTGVDTQYF. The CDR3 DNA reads TGCGCCAGCAGCCAAGAGATTTCGACGGGAGTGGATACGCAGTATTTT.

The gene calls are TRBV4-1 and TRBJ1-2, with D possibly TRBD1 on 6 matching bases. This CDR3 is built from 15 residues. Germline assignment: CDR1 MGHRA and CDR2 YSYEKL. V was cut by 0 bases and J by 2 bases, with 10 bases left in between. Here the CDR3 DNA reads TGCGCCAGCAGCCAAGACGGACAGCTGAACTATGGCTACACCTTC. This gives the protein CASSQDGQLNYGYTF.

The CDR3 region is CASSRDYRSYEQYF. CDR3 nucleotide sequence: TGTGCCAGCAGCCGGGACTACCGCTCCTACGAGCAGTACTTC. The rearrangement uses TRBV3-1 (or the pseudogene TRBV3-2) and TRBJ2-7; TRBD2 agrees at 7 bases. CDR1 and CDR2 from the germline V gene are LGHDT and YNNKEL (reference sequence). CDR3 length: 14 amino acids. The V gene end was trimmed by 4 bases and the J gene end by 0 bases; junction bases not matched to a gene: 3.

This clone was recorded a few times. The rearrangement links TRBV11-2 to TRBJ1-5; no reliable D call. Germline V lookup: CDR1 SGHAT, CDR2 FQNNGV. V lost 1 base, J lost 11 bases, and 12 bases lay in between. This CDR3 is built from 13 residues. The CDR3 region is CASSLVPVGAQHF. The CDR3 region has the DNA TGTGCCAGCAGCTTAGTTCCGGTCGGGGCCCAGCATTTT.

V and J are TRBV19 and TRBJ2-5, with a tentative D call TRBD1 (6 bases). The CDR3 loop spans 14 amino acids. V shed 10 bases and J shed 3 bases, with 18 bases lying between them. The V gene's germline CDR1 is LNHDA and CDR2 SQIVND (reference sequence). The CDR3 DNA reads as TGTGCCACGTCTTGGGGACAACAAAAAGAGACCCAGTACTTC. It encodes CATSWGQQKETQYF.

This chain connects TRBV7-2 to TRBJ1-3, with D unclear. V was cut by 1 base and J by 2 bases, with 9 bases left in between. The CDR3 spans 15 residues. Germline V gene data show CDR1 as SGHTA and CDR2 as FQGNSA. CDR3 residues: CASSLEVSTGNTIYF. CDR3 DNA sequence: TGTGCCAGCAGCTTAGAAGTTAGCACTGGAAACACCATATATTTT.

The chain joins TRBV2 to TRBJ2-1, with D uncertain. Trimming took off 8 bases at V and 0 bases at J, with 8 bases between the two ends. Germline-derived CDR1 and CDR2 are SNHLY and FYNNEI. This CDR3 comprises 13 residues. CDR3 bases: TGTGCCAGCTGTCAGGACTCCTACAATGAGCAGTTCTTC. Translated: CASCQDSYNEQFF.

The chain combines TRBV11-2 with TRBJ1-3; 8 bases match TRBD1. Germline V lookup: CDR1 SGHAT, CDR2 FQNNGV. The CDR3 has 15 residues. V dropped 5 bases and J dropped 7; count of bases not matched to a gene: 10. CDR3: CASSRETGVGNTIYF. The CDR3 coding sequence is TGTGCCAGCAGCCGAGAGACAGGGGTTGGGAACACCATATATTTT.

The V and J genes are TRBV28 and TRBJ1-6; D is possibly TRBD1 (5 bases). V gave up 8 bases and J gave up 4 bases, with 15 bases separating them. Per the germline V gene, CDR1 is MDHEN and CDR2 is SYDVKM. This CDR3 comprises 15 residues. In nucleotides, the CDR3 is TGTGCCAGCCTCCCCTCCACAGGTTATAATTCACCCCTCCACTTT. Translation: CASLPSTGYNSPLHF.

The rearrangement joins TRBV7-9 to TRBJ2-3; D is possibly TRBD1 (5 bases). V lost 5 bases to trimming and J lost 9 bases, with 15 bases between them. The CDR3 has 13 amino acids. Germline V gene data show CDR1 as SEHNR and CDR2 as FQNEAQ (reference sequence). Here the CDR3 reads CASSRSVGATQYF. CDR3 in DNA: TGTGCCAGCAGCCGTTCCGTTGGGGCCACGCAGTATTTT.